What follows are 13 T cell receptor beta chains derived from one specimen sequenced in a study of human T cells and chemical hapten exposure. From the RACE reads, TCRdb called clonotypes with MiXCR, one entry per CDR3 protein. The sample includes more than 85,000 distinct CDR3 sequences, 8% to 13% seen only once; the top ten take over 2%. The time point was: patch test 2, 6 weeks after DPC sensitization. Sample treatment: therapeutic diphenylcyclopropenone sensitization with weekly scalp DPC. The sequences come from whole blood, collected in connection with sensitization to the hapten diphenylcyclopropenone (DPC). The receptors were gathered from a man aged 35-49 years with alopecia areata. Some clones in this sample may be carry-over from other donors' samples.

The rearrangement joins TRBV19 to TRBJ2-1; TRBD1 might be the D (6 bases). This CDR3 comprises 12 residues. CDR1 LNHDA and CDR2 SQIVND come from the germline V gene (reference sequence). Trimming pared 5 bases from V and 9 bases from J, leaving 11 bases between. CDR3 coding DNA: TGTGCCAGTAGTGGATCAGGGGCTGAGCAGTTCTTC. Translating gives CASSGSGAEQFF.

This chain connects TRBV29-1 to TRBJ2-4; D is undetermined. CDR3 length equals 16 residues. Germline CDR1 is SQVTM and CDR2 is ANQGSEA. The V and J ends lost 7 bases and 0 bases respectively, with 19 bases between them. The CDR3: CSGNPSGVLAKNIQYF. DNA of the CDR3: TGCAGCGGTAACCCATCAGGAGTCCTAGCCAAAAACATTCAGTACTTC.

This clonotype appeared many times. The V call is TRBV5-1, the J call TRBJ2-3; the D gene is possibly TRBD2 (7 bases). Germline V gene data show CDR1 as SGHRS and CDR2 as YFSETQ. This CDR3 comprises 16 residues. Trimming left V 1 base short and J 1 base short, with 13 bases between. The CDR3 coding sequence is TGCGCCAGCAGCTTGAGGGGGGGGATTCGCACAGATACGCAGTATTTT. Translation: CASSLRGGIRTDTQYF.

This clonotype has just a few counts. The genes are TRBV29-1 and TRBJ2-2, with D unclear. Trimming pared 4 bases from V and 1 base from J, leaving 7 bases between. CDR1 and CDR2 from the germline V gene are SQVTM and ANQGSEA. This CDR3 has 13 residues. CDR3 sequence: CSVGQVNTGELFF. The CDR3 nucleotides read TGCAGCGTTGGGCAGGTGAACACCGGGGAGCTGTTTTTT.

This clonotype was observed many times. V usage is TRBV5-6 and J usage is TRBJ2-3, with 9 bases matching TRBD2. V was pared by 4 bases and J by 5 bases, with 8 bases of the junction left unmatched. CDR1 is SGHDT, CDR2 YYEEEE, per germline. The CDR3 is 15 residues long. CDR3 sequence (DNA): TGTGCCAGCAGCGGGATTAGCGGGAGAGGAGATACGCAGTATTTT. This encodes CASSGISGRGDTQYF.

V gene TRBV12-3 or TRBV12-4 combines with J gene TRBJ2-3, with D possibly TRBD2 on 6 matching bases. The ends were cut back, 6 bases at V and 3 bases at J, with 13 bases in the middle. The CDR3 has 14 amino acids. The CDR3 sequence: CASRDASATDTQYF. For the CDR3, the DNA is TGTGCCAGCAGGGACGCTAGCGCGACAGATACGCAGTATTTT.

This clonotype was found a few times. The chain links TRBV2 to TRBJ2-1; no definite D call. The CDR3 has 11 residues. Trimming removed 6 bases at V and 5 bases at J, with 5 bases between. CDR1 is SNHLY and CDR2 is FYNNEI in the germline V gene. CDR3 region: CASSTHNEQFF. In DNA, the CDR3 is TGTGCCAGCAGCACACACAATGAGCAGTTCTTC.

The chain carries TRBV13 and TRBJ2-2; D is perhaps TRBD1 or TRBD2 (7 bases each). Germline CDR1 PRHDT, CDR2 FYEKMQ (reference sequence). Trimming cost V 5 bases and J 9 bases, with 22 bases left between them. The CDR3 has 16 amino acids. The CDR3 loop reads CASSETRGGIVRELFF. As DNA, the CDR3 is TGTGCCAGCAGCGAAACCAGGGGGGGGATAGTCCGGGAGCTGTTTTTT.

In its sample, this clonotype was seen a few times. The chain uses TRBV29-1 and TRBJ2-1; 10 bases are a match to TRBD1. Germline V gives CDR1 SQVTM, CDR2 ANQGSEA. The CDR3 has 14 residues. The junction had 3 bases not matched to a gene; V was cut back by 7 bases and J by 0 bases. The CDR3 spells CSADRGSSYNEQFF. CDR3 nucleotides: TGCAGCGCGGACAGGGGGAGCTCCTACAATGAGCAGTTCTTC.

The V call is TRBV20-1, the J call TRBJ2-7; the D gene is possibly TRBD2 (6 bases). The CDR3 loop spans 17 amino acids. CDR1 DFQATT and CDR2 SNEGSKA come from the germline V gene (reference sequence). The germline V and J ends were trimmed by 1 base and 1 base, with 20 bases remaining between them. In nucleotides, the CDR3 is TGCAGTGCTAGAGGCCCAATCGGGACTCCCTTTTCCTACGAGCAGTACTTC. As protein: CSARGPIGTPFSYEQYF.

Many counts were recorded for this clonotype. This sequence joins TRBV20-1 and TRBJ1-2; D gene uncertain. Germline V gene data show CDR1 as DFQATT and CDR2 as SNEGSKA (reference sequence). CDR3 length equals 14 residues. V was pared by 5 bases and J by 3 bases, with 16 bases between. CDR3 in amino acids: CSASPPPSHYGYTF. CDR3 in DNA: TGCAGTGCTTCACCGCCCCCCAGCCACTATGGCTACACCTTC.

This clonotype has a count of ten or more. The chain carries TRBV3-1 and TRBJ2-1; D call uncertain. This CDR3 comprises 13 residues. Germline V gives CDR1 LGHDT, CDR2 YNNKEL (reference sequence). Trimming pared 2 bases from V and 7 bases from J, leaving 9 bases between. CDR3 amino acids: CASSQMVENEQFF. CDR3 DNA: TGTGCCAGCAGCCAAATGGTAGAGAATGAGCAGTTCTTC.

This chain joins TRBV7-6 and TRBJ2-1, with 16 bases fitting TRBD2. Germline V gene sequence: CDR1 SGHVS, CDR2 FNYEAQ. The CDR3 contains 15 residues. With V trimmed by 8 bases and J by 8 bases, 6 bases remained unmatched. This chain's CDR3 is CASLGLAGGPDEQFF. The CDR3 coding sequence is TGTGCCAGCTTGGGACTAGCGGGAGGGCCAGATGAGCAGTTCTTC.